These 5 T cell receptor beta chains came from one sample sequenced in a study of molecular identifiers for immune sequencing clone quantification. TCRdb used MiXCR to reprocess the PCR reads, holding one entry per CDR3 protein. The sample lists around 40,000 distinct CDR3 sequences, 19% occurring once. What was sequenced was naive CD8+ T cells from blood, with Jurkat cell RNA spiked in. Specified subset: FACS-sorted CD8+CD4-CCR7+CD45RA+ naive T cells. Receptors were obtained from a human donor in good health. Some libraries in this study had Jurkat cell RNA spiked in.

This clonotype appeared many times. The V call is TRBV6-5, the J call TRBJ1-1; D is unresolved. The CDR3 extends over 15 amino acids. Trimming stripped 4 bases from V and 4 bases from J, with 16 bases between. Germline V lookup: CDR1 MNHEY, CDR2 SVGAGI. The CDR3, as DNA: TGTGCCAGCAGTTTGTCAGGATTGGGAACCACTGAAGCTTTCTTT. It translates to CASSLSGLGTTEAFF.

This clonotype was detected many times. This chain connects TRBV6-2 or TRBV6-3 to TRBJ2-3; 11 nucleotides line up with TRBD2. The CDR3 consists of 17 residues. V lost 4 bases to trimming and J lost 1 base; unmatched junction nucleotides: 7. Germline assignment: CDR1 MNHEY and CDR2 SVGEGT. The DNA for the CDR3 is TGTGCCAGCAGTTCGACTAGCGGGGTAGTTGGCACAGATACGCAGTATTTT. Translated, it gives CASSSTSGVVGTDTQYF.

The table lists this clonotype with many counts. The chain recombines TRBV7-3 with TRBJ1-5; D call uncertain. CDR1 and CDR2 (germline): SGHTA, FQGTGA. The CDR3 is 13 amino acids. V was clipped by 5 bases and J by 8 bases, with 13 bases between them. The CDR3 DNA sequence: TGTGCCAGCAGCCTCCCATTCGTTAAGCCCCAGCATTTT. It yields the protein CASSLPFVKPQHF.

Details on this clonotype: This may be a read error, as it is one base from a much larger clone. J is TRBJ2-5 and V is TRBV25-1; weak D call: TRBD1 (6 bases). This CDR3 is 16 amino acids long. Trimming stripped 4 bases from V and 4 bases from J, with 19 bases between. Germline CDR1 and CDR2: MGHDK and SYGVNS. CDR3 amino acids: CASSGQGRLVRETQYF. The DNA of the CDR3 is TGTGCCAGCAGTGGGCAGGGGAGATTGGTTCGAGAGACCCAGTACTTC.

A word on this clonotype: A read error may account for a junction end that differs from germline. This rearrangement joins TRBV6-1 to TRBJ1-4; 11 bases match TRBD1. Germline V lookup: CDR1 MNHNS, CDR2 SASEGT. This CDR3 has 13 residues. The CDR3 protein is CAGRDRGVEKLFF. For the CDR3, the DNA is TGTGCCGGCAGGGACAGGGGGGTAGAAAAACTGTTTTTT.